The 12 T cell receptor beta chains reported below all come from one sample, sequenced in a study of blood T cell repertoires in COVID-19. The method was immunoSEQ multiplex PCR; TCRdb's version includes in-frame clones alone and lacks a portion of them. The sample has 85,000 to 130,000 clones; 82% are singletons. Sequencing was carried out using peripheral blood. The origin of the receptors is a man aged 60 to 75 with acute or convalescent COVID-19.

The rearrangement uses TRBV28 and TRBJ1-4; 8 bases are a match to TRBD1. Germline values: CDR1 MDHEN, CDR2 SYDVKM. CDR3 length: 18 residues. With V trimmed by 6 bases and J by 0 bases, 12 bases remained unmatched. The chain's CDR3 is CASSAVSDRGATNEKLFF. CDR3 nucleotide sequence: TGTGCCAGCAGCGCGGTTTCCGACAGGGGTGCAACTAATGAAAAACTGTTTTTT.

This clone came up a few times. The CDR3 nucleotides are TGTGCCAGCTCATATGACACCAGCAATCAGCCCCAGCATTTT. Its translation: CASSYDTSNQPQHF. The V call is TRBV18, the J call TRBJ1-5; D gene uncertain. V was trimmed by 5 bases and J by 1 base, leaving 9 bases between them. In germline, CDR1 is KGHSH, CDR2 LQKENI. The CDR3 runs to 14 residues.

The CDR3 loop reads CASSPMRLAVYNEQFF. As DNA, the CDR3 is TGTGCCAGCAGCCCTATGAGACTAGCGGTGTACAATGAGCAGTTCTTC. The gene calls are TRBV7-3 and TRBJ2-1; 9 nucleotides agree with TRBD2. V dropped 5 bases and J dropped 4; count of bases not matched to a gene: 9. This CDR3 spans 16 amino acids. Germline lookup yields CDR1 SGHTA and CDR2 FQGTGA.

The rearrangement links TRBV30 to TRBJ1-6; 7 bases agree with TRBD1. Germline CDR1 GTSNPN, CDR2 SVGIG (reference sequence). V gave up 0 bases and J gave up 8 bases; unmatched junction bases: 4. The CDR3 covers 14 residues. This chain's CDR3 is CAWSVGQEYSPLHF. The CDR3 coding sequence is TGTGCCTGGAGTGTAGGACAGGAATATTCACCCCTCCACTTT.

The J gene is TRBJ2-1, the V gene TRBV19, with TRBD2 identical over 13 bases. Germline V gives CDR1 LNHDA, CDR2 SQIVND (reference sequence). The CDR3 is made up of 14 amino acids. Trimming removed 6 bases from V and 9 bases from J; junction bases left unmatched: 5. The CDR3 spells CASSPGLAGLEQFF. The CDR3, as DNA: TGTGCCAGTAGCCCGGGACTAGCGGGGCTTGAGCAGTTCTTC.

V and J are TRBV4-1 and TRBJ2-7, with TRBD2 matching 9 bases. V was clipped by 4 bases and J by 7 bases; unmatched bases: 14. The CDR3 extends over 16 amino acids. CDR1 is MGHRA, CDR2 YSYEKL, per germline. Here the CDR3 DNA reads TGCGCCAGCAGCCTCAGCGGGGGGACTCTAGCCCTTGAGCAGTACTTC. Amino acid sequence: CASSLSGGTLALEQYF.

The chain employs TRBV5-1 and TRBJ2-5, with a weak D call TRBD2 (6 bases). Germline V gene data show CDR1 as SGHRS and CDR2 as YFSETQ. V shed 3 bases and J shed 0 bases, with 9 bases lying between them. This CDR3 has 14 amino acids. The chain's CDR3 is CASSWGDYQETQYF. The CDR3 nucleotides read TGCGCCAGCAGCTGGGGGGACTACCAAGAGACCCAGTACTTC.

The chain combines TRBV18 with TRBJ1-1; D is ambiguous. CDR3 size: 12 residues. The V gene's germline CDR1 is KGHSH and CDR2 LQKENI. Trimming cost V 4 bases and J 4 bases, with 7 bases left between them. The CDR3 protein is CASSQSGTEAFF. Written as DNA, the CDR3 is TGTGCCAGCTCACAGTCGGGCACTGAAGCTTTCTTT.

The chain joins TRBV2 to TRBJ2-3; 14 bases align to TRBD2. Germline loops: CDR1 SNHLY, CDR2 FYNNEI. The CDR3 runs to 16 residues. Germline trimming cut 8 bases from V and 5 bases from J; bases unmatched to any gene: 9. The CDR3, as DNA: TGTGCCAGCTTGCCCGGAGGACTAGCGGGAGGAGATACGCAGTATTTT. Translating gives CASLPGGLAGGDTQYF.

The chain has TRBV5-1 and TRBJ1-4; 7 bases line up with TRBD1. V was clipped by 3 bases and J by 6 bases; unmatched bases: 5. Germline-derived CDR1 and CDR2 are SGHRS and YFSETQ. The length of the CDR3 is 14 residues. CDR3 sequence reads: CASSYDRADEKLFF. As DNA, the CDR3 is TGCGCCAGCAGCTATGACAGGGCGGATGAAAAACTGTTTTTT.

This sequence joins TRBV11-1 and TRBJ1-5; D is unclear. Germline V gene sequence: CDR1 SGHAT, CDR2 FQDESV (reference sequence). Deletions cut 4 bases from V and 2 bases from J, with 6 bases between. The CDR3 sequence is 13 residues long. In DNA form, the CDR3 reads TGTGCCAGCAGCTCCCAGGGCAATCAGCCCCAGCATTTT. This encodes CASSSQGNQPQHF.

The genes are TRBV19 and TRBJ2-1, with D possibly matching TRBD1 (6 bases). The CDR3 contains 15 residues. Trimming stripped 4 bases from V and 6 bases from J, with 16 bases between. CDR1 is LNHDA and CDR2 is SQIVND in the germline V gene (reference sequence). The chain's CDR3 is CASSSYQTGFNEQFF. The CDR3 region has the DNA TGTGCCAGTAGTAGTTACCAGACAGGATTCAATGAGCAGTTCTTC.